The TCR beta chain described here comes from a study of blood T cell repertoires in COVID-19. TCRdb's table, derived via immunoSEQ multiplex PCR, lists solely in-frame clones and lacks some. The table lists about 330,000 clones, about 82% of them singletons. The J segment lost 5 bases and the V segment lost 3 bases, leaving 8 bases of the junction unmatched. The V gene's germline CDR1 is KGHDR and CDR2 SFDVKD. There are 16 residues in the CDR3. The chain uses TRBV24-1 and TRBJ2-3, with 9 nucleotides matching TRBD2. The source of this sequence is a woman in her 50s with acute or convalescent COVID-19. Material: peripheral blood. CDR3 bases: TGTGCCACCAGTGATAATAGCGGGAGAGGCGGAGATACGCAGTATTTT. Its translation: CATSDNSGRGGDTQYF.